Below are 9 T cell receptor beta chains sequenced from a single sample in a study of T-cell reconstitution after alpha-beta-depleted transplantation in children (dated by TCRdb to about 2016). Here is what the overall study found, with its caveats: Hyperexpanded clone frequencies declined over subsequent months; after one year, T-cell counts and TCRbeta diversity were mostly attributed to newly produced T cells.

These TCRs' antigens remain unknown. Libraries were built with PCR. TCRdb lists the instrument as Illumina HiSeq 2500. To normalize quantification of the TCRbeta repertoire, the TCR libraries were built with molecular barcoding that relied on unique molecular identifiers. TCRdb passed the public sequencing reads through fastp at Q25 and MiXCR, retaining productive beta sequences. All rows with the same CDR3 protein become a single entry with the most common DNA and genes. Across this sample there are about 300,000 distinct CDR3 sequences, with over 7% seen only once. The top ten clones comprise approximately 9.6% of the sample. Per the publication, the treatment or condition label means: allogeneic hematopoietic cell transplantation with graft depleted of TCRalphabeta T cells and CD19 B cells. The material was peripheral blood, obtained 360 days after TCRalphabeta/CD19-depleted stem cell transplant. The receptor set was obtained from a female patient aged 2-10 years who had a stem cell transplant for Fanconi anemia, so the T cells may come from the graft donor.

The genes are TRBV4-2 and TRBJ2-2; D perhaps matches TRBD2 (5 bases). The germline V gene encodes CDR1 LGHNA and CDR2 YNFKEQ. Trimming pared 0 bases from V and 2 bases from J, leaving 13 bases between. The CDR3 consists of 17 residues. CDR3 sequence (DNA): TGTGCCAGCAGCCAAGAAGGAGGACCACTCAACACCGGGGAGCTGTTTTTT. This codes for CASSQEGGPLNTGELFF.

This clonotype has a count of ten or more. The CDR3 region is CSVGQGFNEQFF. CDR3 nucleotides: TGCAGCGTTGGACAGGGCTTCAATGAGCAGTTCTTC. The V call is TRBV29-1, the J call TRBJ2-1, with 7 bases identical to TRBD1. Per the germline V gene, CDR1 is SQVTM and CDR2 is ANQGSEA. The CDR3 length is 12 residues. The ends lost 4 bases at V and 6 bases at J; junction bases unmatched: 3.

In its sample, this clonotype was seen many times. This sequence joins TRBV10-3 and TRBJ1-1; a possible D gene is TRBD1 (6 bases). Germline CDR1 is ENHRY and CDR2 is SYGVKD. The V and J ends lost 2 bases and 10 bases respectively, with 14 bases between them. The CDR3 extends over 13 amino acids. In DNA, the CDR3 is TGTGCCATCAGTGAGACAAAGGACAGTAGAGCTTTCTTT. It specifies CAISETKDSRAFF.

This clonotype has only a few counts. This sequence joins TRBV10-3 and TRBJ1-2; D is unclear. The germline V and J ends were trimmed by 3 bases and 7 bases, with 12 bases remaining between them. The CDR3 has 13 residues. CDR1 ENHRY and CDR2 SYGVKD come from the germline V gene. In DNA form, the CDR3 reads TGTGCCATCAGTGAAGAAACGCCAGCTGGCTACACCTTC. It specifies CAISEETPAGYTF.

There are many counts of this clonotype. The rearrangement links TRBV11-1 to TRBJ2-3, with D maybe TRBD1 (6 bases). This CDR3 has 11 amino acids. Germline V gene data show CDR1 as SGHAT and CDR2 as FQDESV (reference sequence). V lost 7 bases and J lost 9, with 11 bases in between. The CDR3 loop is CASTTGYTQYF. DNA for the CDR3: TGTGCCAGCACAACAGGGTACACGCAGTATTTT.

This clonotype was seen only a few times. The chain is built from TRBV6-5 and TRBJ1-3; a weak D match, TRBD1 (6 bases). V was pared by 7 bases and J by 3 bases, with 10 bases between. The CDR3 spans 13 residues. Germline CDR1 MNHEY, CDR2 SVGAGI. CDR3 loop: CASNSGVGNTIYF. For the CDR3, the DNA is TGTGCCAGCAATTCAGGGGTTGGAAACACCATATATTTT.

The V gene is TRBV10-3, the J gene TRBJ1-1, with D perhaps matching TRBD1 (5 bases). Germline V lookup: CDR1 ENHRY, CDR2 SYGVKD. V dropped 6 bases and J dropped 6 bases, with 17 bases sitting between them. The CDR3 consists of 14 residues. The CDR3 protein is CAIRPRDGLSEAFF. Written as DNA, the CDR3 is TGTGCCATCAGGCCCCGGGACGGACTATCTGAAGCTTTCTTT.

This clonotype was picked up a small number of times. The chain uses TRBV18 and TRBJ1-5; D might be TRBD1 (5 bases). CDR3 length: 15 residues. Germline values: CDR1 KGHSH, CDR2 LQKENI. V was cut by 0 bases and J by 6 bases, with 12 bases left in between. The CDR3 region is CASSPPGGRGQPQHF. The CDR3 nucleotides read TGTGCCAGCTCACCACCAGGAGGGAGGGGTCAGCCCCAGCATTTT. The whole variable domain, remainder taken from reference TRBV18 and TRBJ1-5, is NAGVMQNPRHLVRRRGQEARLRCSPMKGHSHVYWYRQLPEEGLKFMVYLQKENIIDESGMPKERFSAEFPKEGPSILRIQQVVRGDSAAYFCASSPPGGRGQPQHFGDGTRLSIL.

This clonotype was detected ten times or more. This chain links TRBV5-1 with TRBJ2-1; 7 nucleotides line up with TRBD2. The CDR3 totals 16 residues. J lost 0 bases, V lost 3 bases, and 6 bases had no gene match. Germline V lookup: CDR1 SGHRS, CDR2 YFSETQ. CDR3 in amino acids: CASSSLGGSSYNEQFF. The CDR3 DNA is TGCGCCAGCAGCTCCCTTGGCGGGAGCTCCTACAATGAGCAGTTCTTC.